The 5 T cell receptor beta chains reported below all come from one sample, sequenced in a study of blood T cell repertoires in COVID-19. Sequenced by immunoSEQ multiplex PCR; TCRdb stores in-frame clones only, minus some. Of 200,000 to 300,000 clones listed, approximately 88% are singletons. Material for sequencing was PBMCs or T cells enriched from blood (not recorded which). The receptors originated from a woman in her 40s with acute COVID-19.

The chain recombines TRBV5-6 with TRBJ1-1, with no clear D. Trimming shortened V by 4 bases and J by 1 base, and 5 bases separated the two germline ends. The length of the CDR3 is 12 residues. CDR1 is SGHDT and CDR2 is YYEEEE in the germline V gene. CDR3 sequence (DNA): TGTGCCAGCAGCCGGGGGAACACTGAAGCTTTCTTT. Translation: CASSRGNTEAFF.

The chain carries TRBV10-3 and TRBJ2-7; a weak D match, TRBD2 (5 bases). Germline CDR1 is ENHRY and CDR2 is SYGVKD. The V end lost 9 bases, the J end lost 6 bases, and 18 bases lay between the germline ends. The CDR3 runs 13 residues. The CDR3 DNA reads TGTGCCATGTCCGAGGCTAGCATGGGCGAGCAGTACGTC. As protein: CAMSEASMGEQYV.

The V call is TRBV5-1, the J call TRBJ1-1; perhaps TRBD1 as D (5 bases). This CDR3 is built from 13 residues. Trimming left V 0 bases short and J 3 bases short, with 6 bases between. The germline V gene encodes CDR1 SGHRS and CDR2 YFSETQ. For the CDR3, the DNA is TGCGCCAGCAGCTTGGGACAGCACACTGAAGCTTTCTTT. It yields the protein CASSLGQHTEAFF.

V usage is TRBV10-3 and J usage is TRBJ2-1; no clear D gene. The CDR3 totals 11 residues. Trimming removed 4 bases at V and 6 bases at J, with 4 bases between. Germline V CDR1 and CDR2: ENHRY, SYGVKD. CDR3 bases: TGTGCCATCAGTGTCCTCAATGAGCAGTTCTTC. Protein: CAISVLNEQFF.

The J gene is TRBJ1-5, the V gene TRBV6-6; 9 bases align to TRBD1. Germline assignment: CDR1 MNHNY and CDR2 SVGAGI (reference sequence). The CDR3 extends over 15 amino acids. V lost 6 bases, J lost 4 bases, and 7 bases stayed unmatched. CDR3: CASSKTGGVNQPQHF. In DNA form, the CDR3 reads TGTGCCAGCAGCAAGACAGGGGGTGTTAATCAGCCCCAGCATTTT.